This TCR beta chain was sequenced for a study of blood T cells in healthy people across ages. The CDR3 covers 15 residues. The V and J ends lost 2 bases and 4 bases respectively, with 15 bases between them. Germline CDR1 SGHRS, CDR2 YFSETQ. With a J-beta primer mix and a sample-barcoded 5' primer, a second PCR ran about 7 to 12 cycles. TCRdb ran MiXCR on the 5' RACE reads and lists one entry per CDR3 protein. The sample consists of some 710,000 distinct CDR3 sequences, about half of them appearing once. The genes are TRBV5-1 and TRBJ2-5; maybe TRBD1 (8 bases). The sequenced material came from blood. This TCR was recovered from a man of 80 years or more in good health. CDR3: CASSFSTGEGETQYF. CDR3 bases: TGCGCCAGCAGCTTCTCGACAGGGGAGGGAGAGACCCAGTACTTC.